This TCR beta chain came from a study of immune evolution from preneoplasia to lung adenocarcinoma. Generated by immunoSEQ multiplex PCR, the TCRdb table keeps only in-frame clones and is missing some. The sample holds over 3,500 clones, roughly 89% seen once. Study-wide points: Later-stage lesions appeared to have more T cells, more diversity, less clonality.

CDR1 is MDHEN, CDR2 SYDVKM, per germline. This CDR3 spans 16 amino acids. The V end was cut by 5 bases, the J end by 0 bases, with 14 bases between. H&E slides confirmed each diagnosis, reviewed by two pathologists independently. Turning to this clone: What it binds is not known.

The sequence was obtained from a donor older than 65 with lung adenocarcinoma. The material sequenced was FFPE minimally invasive lung adenocarcinoma tissue. The chain is built from TRBV28 and TRBJ1-3; D gene ambiguous. The CDR3 is CASSTPGGYSGNTIYF. The CDR3 bases are TGTGCCAGCAGTACCCCAGGAGGTTACTCTGGAAACACCATATATTTT.